This is a list of T cell receptor beta chains from one sample in a study of response to subunit inactivated influenza vaccine. One entry per CDR3 protein, called by TCRdb with MiXCR from the RT-PCR reads. The sample includes hundreds of thousands of distinct CDR3 sequences, less than 8% of them seen just once. This sample comprised PBMCs from blood, obtained approximately 25 months after vaccination. The receptor source for this set is a man between 50 and 75 years old who received an inactivated influenza vaccine. Both conserved end residues are trimmed from each CDR3. Fields, in order: V gene, D gene, J gene, CDR3 protein. D genes are given only for firm matches.

v_gene: TRBV7-2
d_gene: -
j_gene: TRBJ2-3
CDR3aa: ASRKYDRNYSTDTQY

v_gene: TRBV12-3/TRBV12-4
d_gene: -
j_gene: TRBJ1-5
CDR3aa: ATSGEDQPQH

v_gene: TRBV14
d_gene: -
j_gene: TRBJ2-5
CDR3aa: ASSRTANQETQY

v_gene: TRBV7-2
d_gene: -
j_gene: TRBJ1-2
CDR3aa: ASSQDPEYGYT

v_gene: TRBV12-3/TRBV12-4
d_gene: TRBD1
j_gene: TRBJ2-3
CDR3aa: ASSLQGLVTDTQY

v_gene: TRBV6-1
d_gene: -
j_gene: TRBJ1-1
CDR3aa: ASSIGGYDTEAF

v_gene: TRBV29-1
d_gene: -
j_gene: TRBJ2-5
CDR3aa: SVNQGETQY

v_gene: TRBV4-2
d_gene: -
j_gene: TRBJ1-1
CDR3aa: ASSPIQRQGAGEAF

v_gene: TRBV11-2
d_gene: TRBD2
j_gene: TRBJ2-5
CDR3aa: ASSIGLAGETQY

v_gene: TRBV4-3
d_gene: -
j_gene: TRBJ2-3
CDR3aa: ASSQDRVRGGVSGTQY

v_gene: TRBV12-3/TRBV12-4
d_gene: -
j_gene: TRBJ1-2
CDR3aa: ASSKGPRDYGYT

v_gene: TRBV10-3
d_gene: -
j_gene: TRBJ2-3
CDR3aa: AISRGITDTQY

v_gene: TRBV7-2
d_gene: TRBD1
j_gene: TRBJ2-7
CDR3aa: ASSGGGQAIYEQY

v_gene: TRBV18
d_gene: -
j_gene: TRBJ1-4
CDR3aa: ASSPGQPNEKLF

v_gene: TRBV4-1
d_gene: -
j_gene: TRBJ2-7
CDR3aa: ASSQDPRGRTITGEQY

v_gene: TRBV13
d_gene: TRBD1
j_gene: TRBJ2-3
CDR3aa: ASSLRQGKTDTQY

v_gene: TRBV25-1
d_gene: -
j_gene: TRBJ2-3
CDR3aa: ASSEFEDTQY

v_gene: TRBV5-5
d_gene: TRBD1
j_gene: TRBJ2-1
CDR3aa: ASSLGGGVGEQF

v_gene: TRBV11-2
d_gene: TRBD2
j_gene: TRBJ2-5
CDR3aa: ASSLESGRGETQY

v_gene: TRBV7-2
d_gene: -
j_gene: TRBJ2-1
CDR3aa: ASSGSGARGYEQF

v_gene: TRBV5-1
d_gene: -
j_gene: TRBJ2-7
CDR3aa: ASHDRSSYEQY